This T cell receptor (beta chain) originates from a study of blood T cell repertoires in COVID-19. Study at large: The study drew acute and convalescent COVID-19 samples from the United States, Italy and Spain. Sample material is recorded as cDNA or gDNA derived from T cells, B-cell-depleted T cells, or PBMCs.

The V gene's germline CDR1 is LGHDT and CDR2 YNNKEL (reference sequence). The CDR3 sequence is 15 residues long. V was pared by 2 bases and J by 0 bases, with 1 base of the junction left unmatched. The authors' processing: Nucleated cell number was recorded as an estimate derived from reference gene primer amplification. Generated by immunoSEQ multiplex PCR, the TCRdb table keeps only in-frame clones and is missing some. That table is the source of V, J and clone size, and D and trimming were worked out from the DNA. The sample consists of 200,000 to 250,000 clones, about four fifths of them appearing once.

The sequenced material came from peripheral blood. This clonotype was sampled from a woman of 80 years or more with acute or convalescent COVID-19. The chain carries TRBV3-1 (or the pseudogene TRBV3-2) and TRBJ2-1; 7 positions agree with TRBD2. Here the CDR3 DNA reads TGTGCCAGCAGCCAACTAGCGGACTCCTACAATGAGCAGTTCTTC. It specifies CASSQLADSYNEQFF.